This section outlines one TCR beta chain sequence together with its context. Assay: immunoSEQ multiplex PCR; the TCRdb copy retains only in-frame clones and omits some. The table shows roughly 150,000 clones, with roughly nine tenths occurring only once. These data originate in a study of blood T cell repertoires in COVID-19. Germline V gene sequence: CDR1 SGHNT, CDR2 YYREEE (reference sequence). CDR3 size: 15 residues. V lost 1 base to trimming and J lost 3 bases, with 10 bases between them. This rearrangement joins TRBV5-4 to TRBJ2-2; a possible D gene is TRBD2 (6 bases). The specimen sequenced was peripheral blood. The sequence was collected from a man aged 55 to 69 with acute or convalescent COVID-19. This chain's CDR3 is CASSLLGLDTGELFF. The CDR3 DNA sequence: TGTGCCAGCAGCTTGTTGGGACTCGACACCGGGGAGCTGTTTTTT.